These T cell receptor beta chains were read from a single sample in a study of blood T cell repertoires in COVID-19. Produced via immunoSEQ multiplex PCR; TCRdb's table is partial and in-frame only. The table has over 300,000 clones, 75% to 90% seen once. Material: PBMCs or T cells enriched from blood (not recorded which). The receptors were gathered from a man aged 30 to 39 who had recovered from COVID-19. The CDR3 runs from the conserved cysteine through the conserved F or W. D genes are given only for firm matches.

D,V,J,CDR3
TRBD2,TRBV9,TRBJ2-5,CASSVSYGGETQYF
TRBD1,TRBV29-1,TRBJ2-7,CSVDPGQGSGEQYF
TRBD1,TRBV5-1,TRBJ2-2,CASSTGQSSNTGELFF
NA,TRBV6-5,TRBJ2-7,CATRDLYEQYF
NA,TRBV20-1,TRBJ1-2,CSATQSYTF
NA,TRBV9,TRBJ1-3,CASSQKRGGERSGNTIYF
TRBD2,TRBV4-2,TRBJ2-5,CASSSLAGGVETQYF
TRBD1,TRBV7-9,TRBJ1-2,CASSLTGGLDGYTF
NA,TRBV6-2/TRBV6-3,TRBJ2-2,CASSRDFATGELFF
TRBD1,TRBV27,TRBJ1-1,CASSWDRKMNTEAFF
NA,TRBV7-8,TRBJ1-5,CASSFDGGNQPQHF
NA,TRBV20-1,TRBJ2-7,CSASPTGQTGYEQYF
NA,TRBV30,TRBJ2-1,CAWSSYRVAYNEQFF
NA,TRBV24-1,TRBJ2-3,CATSDPRGSTDTQYF
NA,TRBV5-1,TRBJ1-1,CASSYSTGGRSTEAFF
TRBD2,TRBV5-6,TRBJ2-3,CASSVQLAGSSTDTQYF
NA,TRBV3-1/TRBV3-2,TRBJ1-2,CASSQLYGYTF
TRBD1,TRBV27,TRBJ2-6,CASSFYGQGSSGANVLTF
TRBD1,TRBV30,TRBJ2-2,CACGMIGTAINTGELFF
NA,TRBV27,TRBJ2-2,CASSIRRVTGELFF
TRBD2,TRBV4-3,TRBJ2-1,CASSQDSAIAGGNNEQFF
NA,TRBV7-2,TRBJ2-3,CASSPLGAGDTQYF
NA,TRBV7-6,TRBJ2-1,CASSLALGGAYNEQFF
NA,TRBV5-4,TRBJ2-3,CASAGWAQDTQYF
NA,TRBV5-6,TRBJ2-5,CASSKLRGANQETQYF
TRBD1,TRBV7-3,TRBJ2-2,CASSQSGTGGVGTGELFF
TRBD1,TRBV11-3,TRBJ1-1,CASSRQGPNTEAFF
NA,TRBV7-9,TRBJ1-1,CASSFRGSNTEAFF
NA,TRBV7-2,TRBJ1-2,CASSLDPGQNYGYTF
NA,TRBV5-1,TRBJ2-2,CASSFPTGELFF
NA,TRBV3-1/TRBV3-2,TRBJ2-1,CASSQVGVGVIGQFF
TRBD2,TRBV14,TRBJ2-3,CASSHRAGRGDTDTQYF
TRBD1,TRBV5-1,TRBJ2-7,CASSADSGGFSYEQYF
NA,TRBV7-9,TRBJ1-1,CASSLPQHRVTEAFF
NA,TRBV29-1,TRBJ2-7,CSVGRAYEQYF
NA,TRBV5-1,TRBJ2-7,CASSLGQTPDYEQYF
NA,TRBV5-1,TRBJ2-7,CASSSFLEDSVYEQYF
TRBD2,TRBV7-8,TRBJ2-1,CASSAMPETGLAGNEQFF
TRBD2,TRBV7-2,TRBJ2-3,CASSPQRGVTDTQYF
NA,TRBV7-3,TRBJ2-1,CASSPGHYNEQFF
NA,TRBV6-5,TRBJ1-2,CASSYVGGDYGYTF
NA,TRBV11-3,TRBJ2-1,CASSPRTTSYNEQFF
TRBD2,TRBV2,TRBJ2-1,CATETSGRVLAPYNEQFF
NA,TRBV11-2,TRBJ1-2,CASSLTPVAGNGYTF
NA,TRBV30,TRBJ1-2,CAWSLGRRGYTF
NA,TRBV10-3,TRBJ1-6,CAISDMLRNSPLHF
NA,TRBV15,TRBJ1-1,CATSGGRTAFF
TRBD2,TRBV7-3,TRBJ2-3,CASSLTRTSGGRNTQYF
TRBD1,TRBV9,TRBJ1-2,CASSTTRLGTGFDYGYTF
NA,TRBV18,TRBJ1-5,CASSPLGGNSNQPQHF
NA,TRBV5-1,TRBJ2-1,CASSLDGQAHNEQFF